Sequencing of this T cell receptor beta chain was carried out in a study of cytomegalovirus exposure and HLA in healthy donors. This clone was picked up one time. The PCR ran on 60 Vbeta and 13 Jbeta primers. Sequencing used immunoSEQ multiplex PCR; TCRdb keeps in-frame clones, though not all of them. The sample yields more than 150,000 clones, over 70% seen once. The CDR3 runs to 15 residues. J gave up 2 bases and V 2 bases, and 5 bases lay outside the gene matches. The germline CDR1 and CDR2 sequences are SGHTA and FQGTGA. The sequence came from a man aged 45-65 years in good health and CMV-seronegative. The specimen was PBMCs. V usage is TRBV7-3 and J usage is TRBJ2-5, with 7 bases that match TRBD1. Written as DNA, the CDR3 is TGTGCCAGCAGCTTAGGGGACAGCCTTCAAGAGACCCAGTACTTC. Translated, it gives CASSLGDSLQETQYF.